This T cell receptor beta chain was found in a study of blood T cell repertoires in COVID-19. Study information: The analysed material was cDNA or gDNA that came from T cells, B-cell-depleted T cells, or PBMCs.

This clone occurred once. As processed by the authors: Amplification of reference gene primers was used by the study to estimate nucleated cell counts. Clones were sequenced by immunoSEQ multiplex PCR, and TCRdb holds only the in-frame ones, with some missing. D and trimming come from the DNA, and the V and J calls and clone size come from that table. The table records about 410,000 clones, 75% to 90% of them present only once. Looked up from germline, CDR1 is LNHDA and CDR2 is SQIVND (reference sequence). The CDR3 runs to 16 residues. The germline V and J ends were trimmed by 7 bases and 1 base, with 19 bases remaining between them.

The sequenced material came from peripheral blood. The chain couples TRBV19 to TRBJ1-1; tentatively, D is TRBD1 (6 bases). The sequence was obtained from a woman under 40 with active or convalescent COVID-19. As DNA, the CDR3 is TGTGCCAGTACCCACTTCGAGGACAGCCAGAACACTGAAGCTTTCTTT. It translates to CASTHFEDSQNTEAFF.